These T cell receptor beta chains were read from a single sample in a study of naive and memory T cell subsets. One entry per CDR3 protein, called by TCRdb with MiXCR from the UMI-ligation and nested PCR reads. Of about 82,000 distinct CDR3 sequences listed, over 8.5% were seen once; the top ten hold 1.2%. The specimen sequenced was naive CD8+ T cells from blood. The receptors stem from a human donor in good health. CDR3s include the opening cysteine and the closing phenylalanine or tryptophan. Each record gives: D gene, J gene, clone size, V gene, CDR3 protein, CDR3 DNA. A D gene is named only where the DNA matches it firmly. Size is omitted from some rows. Given values are once, few, many or a class for expanded clones.

.,TRBJ2-1,few,TRBV10-1,CASSAPSSGTFDEQFF,TGCGCCAGCAGTGCCCCCTCCTCCGGGACGTTCGATGAGCAGTTCTTC
.,TRBJ2-1,few,TRBV28,CASSFLTSGRDEQFF,TGTGCCAGCAGTTTTTTGACATCTGGCAGGGATGAGCAGTTCTTC
TRBD2,TRBJ2-1,.,TRBV9,CASTTSGGHNEQFF,TGTGCCAGCACCACTAGCGGGGGGCACAATGAGCAGTTCTTC
.,TRBJ2-7,few,TRBV5-1,CASSPRGDSYEQYF,TGCGCCAGCAGCCCTAGGGGGGACTCCTACGAGCAGTACTTC
TRBD2,TRBJ2-5,few,TRBV20-1,CSARDETSGQETQYF,TGCAGTGCTAGAGATGAGACTAGCGGTCAAGAGACCCAGTACTTC
.,TRBJ2-2,many,TRBV7-9,CASSPRSGELFF,TGTGCCAGCAGCCCTCGGAGCGGGGAGCTGTTTTTT
.,TRBJ2-7,many,TRBV20-1,CSAWDAGEQYF,TGCAGTGCTTGGGACGCGGGCGAGCAGTACTTC
TRBD2,TRBJ2-7,few,TRBV27,CASSLAGGVTEQYF,TGTGCCAGCAGTTTAGCGGGAGGGGTTACCGAGCAGTACTTC
TRBD1,TRBJ1-1,many,TRBV29-1,CSVEGGTGNTEAFF,TGCAGCGTCGAAGGAGGGACAGGGAACACTGAAGCTTTCTTT
.,TRBJ2-7,many,TRBV29-1,CSVDTGSAGEQYF,TGCAGCGTTGACACAGGCTCGGCGGGGGAGCAGTACTTC
.,TRBJ2-1,many,TRBV5-6,CASSLFEGPYNEQFF,TGTGCCAGCAGCTTGTTTGAGGGCCCCTACAATGAGCAGTTCTTC
.,TRBJ1-2,many,TRBV29-1,CSVAVLTSVNYGYTF,TGCAGCGTTGCCGTTCTGACGTCGGTGAACTATGGCTACACCTTC
.,TRBJ1-1,few,TRBV28,CASRASNTEAFF,TGTGCCAGCAGAGCTTCGAACACTGAAGCTTTCTTT
.,TRBJ2-5,.,TRBV5-1,CASSTGDTPRETQYF,TGCGCCAGCAGCACTGGGGACACTCCGAGGGAGACCCAGTACTTC
.,TRBJ2-7,many,TRBV28,CASSPSGAPSGSYEQYF,TGTGCCAGCAGTCCCTCCGGGGCCCCATCGGGGTCCTACGAGCAGTACTTC
.,TRBJ2-1,many,TRBV4-3,CASSQTDRSLNNEQFF,TGCGCCAGCAGCCAGACCGACAGGAGCCTTAACAATGAGCAGTTCTTC
TRBD1,TRBJ1-1,many,TRBV5-5,CASSINRGVGTEAFF,TGTGCCAGCAGCATTAACAGGGGTGTCGGTACTGAAGCTTTCTTT
.,TRBJ1-1,many,TRBV12-3/TRBV12-4,CASSLWSVGDTEAFF,TGTGCCAGCAGTTTATGGTCGGTGGGTGACACTGAAGCTTTCTTT
.,TRBJ1-2,few,TRBV6-5,CASSYSRIPHYGYTF,TGTGCCAGCAGTTACTCGAGGATCCCCCACTATGGCTACACCTTC
TRBD2,TRBJ2-5,few,TRBV10-1,CASSEIGGEETQYF,TGCGCCAGCAGTGAGATCGGGGGGGAAGAGACCCAGTACTTC
TRBD2,TRBJ2-1,few,TRBV10-3,CATEREGLGNEQFF,TGTGCCACCGAGCGGGAGGGCCTCGGCAATGAGCAGTTCTTC
.,TRBJ2-3,few,TRBV7-9,CASTDRGTDTQYF,TGTGCCAGCACCGATAGGGGGACAGATACGCAGTATTTT
TRBD1,TRBJ2-3,few,TRBV29-1,CSVAGTGLIDTQYF,TGCAGCGTGGCCGGGACAGGCCTTATAGATACGCAGTATTTT
TRBD2,TRBJ2-7,few,TRBV20-1,CSARARLAGVFLAGSAYEQYF,TGCAGTGCTAGAGCAAGACTAGCGGGAGTATTTTTGGCTGGTTCGGCCTACGAGCAGTACTTC
TRBD1,TRBJ2-1,many,TRBV15,CATSGTGGWNEQFF,TGTGCCACTTCCGGGACAGGGGGCTGGAATGAGCAGTTCTTC
.,TRBJ2-1,.,TRBV12-5,CASGSHRGLNEQFF,TGTGCTAGTGGTTCCCACCGGGGTCTAAATGAGCAGTTCTTC
.,TRBJ2-7,.,TRBV6-2/TRBV6-3,CASDAGLNYEQYF,TGTGCCAGCGACGCCGGGCTTAACTACGAGCAGTACTTC
TRBD2,TRBJ2-7,many,TRBV3-1,CASSLQTGLAAKHYEQYF,TGTGCCAGCAGCCTCCAGACCGGACTAGCGGCGAAGCACTACGAGCAGTACTTC
TRBD1,TRBJ2-7,many,TRBV29-1,CSVEGQGASYEQYF,TGCAGCGTTGAAGGACAGGGGGCCTCCTACGAGCAGTACTTC
.,TRBJ1-1,.,TRBV7-9,CAGSLEEGWAEAFF,TGTGCCGGCAGCTTAGAGGAGGGGTGGGCTGAAGCTTTCTTT
.,TRBJ2-7,many,TRBV29-1,CSVEGAGYEQYF,TGCAGCGTTGAAGGGGCGGGGTACGAGCAGTACTTC
.,TRBJ2-2,few,TRBV27,CASSFGGGRTGELFF,TGTGCCAGCAGTTTTGGTGGAGGGCGCACCGGGGAGCTGTTTTTT
.,TRBJ2-5,.,TRBV5-1,CASSQKPESSPETQYF,TGCGCCAGCAGCCAGAAGCCTGAGAGTAGTCCAGAGACCCAGTACTTC
TRBD1,TRBJ2-1,many,TRBV20-1,CSANGQALYNEQFF,TGCAGTGCCAATGGACAGGCGCTGTACAATGAGCAGTTCTTC
.,TRBJ1-2,few,TRBV21-1,CASRINRNYGYTF,TGTGCCAGCAGGATAAACAGGAACTATGGCTACACCTTC
TRBD2,TRBJ2-7,.,TRBV20-1,CSARAKTSGKYEQYF,TGCAGTGCTAGAGCAAAGACTAGCGGGAAATACGAGCAGTACTTC
.,TRBJ2-2,few,TRBV29-1,CSVGQSNTGELFF,TGCAGCGTTGGACAGTCGAACACCGGGGAGCTGTTTTTT
.,TRBJ1-2,.,TRBV29-1,CSVEASVLNYGYTF,TGCAGCGTTGAAGCCAGTGTCCTTAACTATGGCTACACCTTC
.,TRBJ1-1,few,TRBV5-4,CASSLGLAEAFF,TGTGCCAGCAGCTTGGGGCTGGCTGAAGCTTTCTTT
.,TRBJ1-6,many,TRBV20-1,CSASTTTGRIYNSPLHF,TGCAGTGCCTCTACGACGACGGGACGGATCTATAATTCACCCCTCCACTTT
TRBD1,TRBJ2-5,few,TRBV4-2,CASSQERTGKETQYF,TGTGCCAGCAGCCAAGAGAGGACAGGGAAAGAGACCCAGTACTTC
.,TRBJ1-2,.,TRBV9,CASKGDYGYTF,TGTGCCAGCAAGGGGGATTATGGCTACACCTTC
.,TRBJ2-1,many,TRBV25-1,CASSGVSEQFF,TGTGCCAGCAGTGGTGTTAGTGAGCAGTTCTTC
.,TRBJ2-1,many,TRBV29-1,CSVEERGNNEQFF,TGCAGCGTTGAAGAACGCGGTAACAATGAGCAGTTCTTC
.,TRBJ1-4,few,TRBV7-9,CASSNNEKLFF,TGTGCCAGCAGCAATAATGAAAAACTGTTTTTT
.,TRBJ2-7,many,TRBV4-2,CASSQDYPLSYEQYF,TGTGCCAGCAGCCAAGATTACCCGTTGTCCTACGAGCAGTACTTC
.,TRBJ2-7,few,TRBV7-6,CASSLVAAYEQYF,TGTGCCAGCAGCTTAGTCGCGGCCTACGAGCAGTACTTC
.,TRBJ1-2,.,TRBV6-6,CASRARGGEGYTF,TGTGCCAGCAGGGCTCGGGGAGGGGAGGGCTACACCTTC
.,TRBJ2-7,.,TRBV4-1,CASSQAPRDEGAYEQYF,TGCGCCAGCAGCCAAGCCCCAAGGGACGAGGGGGCCTACGAGCAGTACTTC
.,TRBJ2-1,many,TRBV10-3,CAINSKRTDYNEQFF,TGTGCCATCAATTCAAAGAGGACGGACTACAATGAGCAGTTCTTC
.,TRBJ2-1,.,TRBV7-9,CASSSRGDAYNEQFF,TGTGCCAGCAGCTCAAGGGGGGACGCCTACAATGAGCAGTTCTTC
.,TRBJ2-7,few,TRBV6-6,CASRSQGPRYEQYF,TGTGCCAGCAGATCCCAGGGGCCCCGCTACGAGCAGTACTTC
TRBD2,TRBJ2-5,few,TRBV2,CASSEGLAGGSHQETQYF,TGTGCCAGCAGTGAGGGGCTAGCGGGAGGTTCCCACCAAGAGACCCAGTACTTC
TRBD2,TRBJ2-1,many,TRBV29-1,CSVEGLAGAYNEQFF,TGCAGCGTTGAAGGCCTCGCGGGAGCCTACAATGAGCAGTTCTTC
TRBD2,TRBJ2-1,many,TRBV12-3/TRBV12-4,CASSPDGLAGEGEQFF,TGTGCCAGCAGTCCGGATGGACTAGCGGGAGAAGGGGAGCAGTTCTTC
.,TRBJ2-1,few,TRBV28,CASSLSGTSYNEQFF,TGTGCCAGCAGTTTGTCAGGCACCTCCTACAATGAGCAGTTCTTC